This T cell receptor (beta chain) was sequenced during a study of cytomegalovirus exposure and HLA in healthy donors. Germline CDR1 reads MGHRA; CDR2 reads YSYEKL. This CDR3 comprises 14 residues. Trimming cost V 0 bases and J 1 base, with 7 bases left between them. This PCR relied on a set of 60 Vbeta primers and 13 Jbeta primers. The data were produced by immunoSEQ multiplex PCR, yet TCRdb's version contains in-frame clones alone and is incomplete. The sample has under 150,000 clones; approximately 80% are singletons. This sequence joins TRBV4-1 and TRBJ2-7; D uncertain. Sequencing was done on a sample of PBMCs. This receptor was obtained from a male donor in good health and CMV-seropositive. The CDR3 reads CASSQEPGSYEQYF. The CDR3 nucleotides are TGCGCCAGCAGCCAAGAACCGGGTTCCTACGAGCAGTACTTC.